This TCR beta chain was captured by sequencing in a study of T-cell reconstitution after alpha-beta-depleted transplantation in children. This clonotype appeared a few times. The antigen remains undetermined. Study-level results: Expanded graft clones, several hundred of them, were reportedly the source of alpha-beta T cells about two months after transplant.

This sample's TCRbeta library carried unique molecular identifier barcodes. From the PCR reads, TCRdb called clonotypes with MiXCR, one entry per CDR3 protein. The sample lists just under 350,000 distinct CDR3 sequences; about a sixth were seen once. The CDR3 sequence is 19 residues long. Trimming took 0 bases from V and 3 from J; bases not matched to a gene: 14. Germline V gene data show CDR1 as SGDLS and CDR2 as YYNGEE. The sequence was collected from a male patient between 2 and 10 years old who had a stem cell transplant for acute lymphoblastic leukemia, so the T cells may come from the graft donor. Sequenced material: PBMCs, mostly from graft donor cells, taken 360 days after TCRalphabeta/CD19-depleted stem cell transplant. The chain has TRBV9 and TRBJ2-1, with 8 bases aligning to TRBD2. CDR3 residues: CASSVGGSGTPPGYNEQFF. CDR3 DNA sequence: TGTGCCAGCAGCGTAGGGGGTAGCGGGACCCCACCGGGCTACAATGAGCAGTTCTTC.